A single sample is the source of the 27 T cell receptor beta chains below, sequenced in a study of OX40 agonist ivuxolimab in advanced cancers. Clones were read by immunoSEQ multiplex PCR, and TCRdb kept only the in-frame ones, dropping some. The sample carries 100,000 to 110,000 clones, around 90% recorded once. The sample here was CD4+ or CD8+ T cells sorted from blood, taken in a trial of the OX40 agonist ivuxolimab. The origin of the receptors is an adult with an advanced solid tumor such as melanoma, head and neck, liver or kidney cancer.

Turning to this clone: A read error is likely, as this CDR3 ends without the conserved phenylalanine or tryptophan. The limits of the CDR3 on the DNA are not certain, so only TCRdb's listed CDR3 is given. This sequence joins TRBV6-1 and TRBJ1-1; TRBD1 is the table's D call, not checked against the DNA. 12 amino acids form the CDR3, both terminal residues included. Germline loops: CDR1 MNHNS, CDR2 SASEGT. The CDR3: CASSEYRGTGTL.

This rearrangement joins TRBV28 to TRBJ2-5, with a possible D match to TRBD2 (5 bases). CDR1 is MDHEN, CDR2 SYDVKM, per germline. The CDR3 length is 14 residues. V was cut by 4 bases and J by 8 bases, with 17 bases left in between. The CDR3 region has the DNA TGTGCCAGCAGTTGGGAGAGAGATAAGAGAACCCAGTACTTC. Protein sequence: CASSWERDKRTQYF.

The chain combines TRBV19 with TRBJ1-2; TRBD1 matches 10 bases. This CDR3 has 15 amino acids. The germline V gene has CDR1 LNHDA and CDR2 SQIVND (reference sequence). After removal of 3 bases from V and 4 bases from J, the junction contained 5 bases not matched to a gene. The CDR3 DNA is TGTGCCAGTAGTATTTTGGGACAGGGGTCCTATGGCTACACCTTC. It encodes CASSILGQGSYGYTF.

The chain employs TRBV7-2 and TRBJ1-1; D gene ambiguous. Trimming removed 3 bases from V and 4 bases from J, with 12 bases in between. Germline values: CDR1 SGHTA, CDR2 FQGNSA. This CDR3 has 14 residues. CDR3 sequence (DNA): TGTGCCAGCAGCTTTGGCAGTTCTACCACTGAAGCTTTCTTT. Protein sequence: CASSFGSSTTEAFF.

V is TRBV5-1 and J is TRBJ2-5; D is unclear. CDR3 length: 13 amino acids. V was pared by 0 bases and J by 4 bases, with 7 bases between. In germline, CDR1 is SGHRS, CDR2 YFSETQ. The CDR3 loop reads CASSLVGVETQYF. The CDR3 DNA reads TGCGCCAGCAGCTTGGTTGGGGTAGAGACCCAGTACTTC. The complete variable domain, with remaining parts taken from reference TRBV5-1 and TRBJ2-5, reads KAGVTQTPRYLIKTRGQQVTLSCSPISGHRSVSWYQQTPGQGLQFLFEYFSETQRNKGNFPGRFSGRQFSNSRSEMNVSTLELGDSALYLCASSLVGVETQYFGPGTRLLVL.

The chain combines TRBV7-2 with TRBJ1-5, with a possible D match to TRBD1 (5 bases). The ends were cut back, 1 base at V and 6 bases at J, with 13 bases in the middle. This CDR3 is built from 15 residues. Germline V gives CDR1 SGHTA, CDR2 FQGNSA. The CDR3 DNA sequence: TGTGCCAGCAGCTTAGAGTATAGGGGAGGTCAGCCCCAGCATTTT. Protein: CASSLEYRGGQPQHF. Variable domain in full (rest from reference TRBV7-2 and TRBJ1-5): GAGVSQSPSNKVTEKGKDVELRCDPISGHTALYWYRQSLGQGLEFLIYFQGNSAPDKSGLPSDRFSAERTGGSVSTLTIQRTQQEDSAVYLCASSLEYRGGQPQHFGDGTRLSIL.

This sequence joins TRBV11-1 and TRBJ2-1; TRBD1 agrees at 9 bases. The CDR3 spans 15 residues. V shed 1 base, J shed 10 bases, and the junction held 8 bases outside the gene matches. Germline assignment: CDR1 SGHAT and CDR2 FQDESV (reference sequence). The CDR3 reads CASSLERTGVMEQFF. CDR3 nucleotide sequence: TGTGCCAGCAGCTTAGAAAGGACAGGGGTAATGGAGCAGTTCTTC.

In this sample, this clone turned up once. The rearrangement uses TRBV5-6 and TRBJ1-3; 9 nucleotides match TRBD1. Trimming cost V 4 bases and J 0 bases; bases outside gene matches: 8. The CDR3 is made up of 17 amino acids. The germline V gene encodes CDR1 SGHDT and CDR2 YYEEEE. This chain's CDR3 is CASSGRGQGNSGNTIYF. CDR3 sequence (DNA): TGTGCCAGCAGCGGCCGGGGACAGGGTAACTCTGGAAACACCATATATTTT. Filled out from reference TRBV5-6 and TRBJ1-3, the complete variable domain reads DAGVTQSPTHLIKTRGQQVTLRCSPKSGHDTVSWYQQALGQGPQFIFQYYEEEERQRGNFPDRFSGHQFPNYSSELNVNALLLGDSALYLCASSGRGQGNSGNTIYFGEGSWLTVV.

The chain carries TRBV7-9 and TRBJ2-1, with 10 bases aligning to TRBD1. CDR1 is SEHNR and CDR2 is FQNEAQ in the germline V gene (reference sequence). This CDR3 is 15 amino acids long. The trim removed 2 bases at V and 6 bases at J, leaving 4 bases unmatched. The CDR3 DNA reads TGTGCCAGCAGCTTATACGGGACAGGGGCCAATGAGCAGTTCTTC. As protein: CASSLYGTGANEQFF.

The genes are TRBV11-2 and TRBJ2-7; 13 nucleotides line up with TRBD2. The CDR3 length is 14 residues. Germline CDR1 and CDR2: SGHAT and FQNNGV. The V and J ends lost 5 bases and 4 bases, in that order; junction bases with no gene match: 2. The CDR3 protein is CASSGLAGEYEQYF. The CDR3 bases are TGTGCCAGCAGCGGACTAGCGGGAGAGTACGAGCAGTACTTC. Combining the CDR3 with reference TRBV11-2 and TRBJ2-7 gives the whole variable domain EAGVAQSPRYKIIEKRQSVAFWCNPISGHATLYWYQQILGQGPKLLIQFQNNGVVDDSQLPKDRFSAERLKGVDSTLKIQPAKLEDSAVYLCASSGLAGEYEQYFGPGTRLTVT.

V gene TRBV19 combines with J gene TRBJ1-4, with a possible D match to TRBD1 (6 bases). This CDR3 has 16 residues. The V end lost 5 bases, the J end lost 2 bases, and 15 bases lay between the germline ends. Germline assignment: CDR1 LNHDA and CDR2 SQIVND (reference sequence). Written as DNA, the CDR3 is TGTGCCAGTAGTGTGAACAGGGTCGCCACTAATGAAAAACTGTTTTTT. Amino acid sequence: CASSVNRVATNEKLFF.

This chain connects TRBV29-1 to TRBJ2-1, with D perhaps TRBD2 (5 bases). Germline V CDR1 and CDR2: SQVTM, ANQGSEA. The CDR3 runs to 12 residues. V was clipped by 8 bases and J by 5 bases, with 13 bases between them. Here the CDR3 reads CSPRGVNNEQFF. The CDR3 nucleotides read TGCAGCCCCCGGGGAGTAAACAATGAGCAGTTCTTC.

The chain carries TRBV15 and TRBJ2-7; D is possibly TRBD1 (5 bases). CDR1 LNHNV and CDR2 YYDKDF come from the germline V gene (reference sequence). The CDR3 has 13 amino acids. Trimming took 2 bases from V and 6 from J, leaving 11 bases between them. This CDR3 is CATSRQGYGEQYF. CDR3 coding DNA: TGTGCCACCAGCAGACAGGGATACGGCGAGCAGTACTTC.

This sequence joins TRBV19 and TRBJ1-1; D gene unclear. Per germline, CDR1 LNHDA and CDR2 SQIVND (reference sequence). V dropped 8 bases and J dropped 0 bases, with 13 bases sitting between them. The CDR3 length is 14 residues. The CDR3 reads CASRPGIMNTEAFF. CDR3 bases: TGTGCCAGTCGCCCCGGCATTATGAACACTGAAGCTTTCTTT.

The rearrangement joins TRBV5-4 to TRBJ2-5, with D unclear. This CDR3 comprises 13 residues. CDR1 is SGHNT and CDR2 is YYREEE in the germline V gene (reference sequence). Trimming cost V 4 bases and J 4 bases, with 11 bases left between them. CDR3 DNA sequence: TGTGCCAGCAGCGTGAGGCAGGTAGAGACCCAGTACTTC. It encodes CASSVRQVETQYF.

In its sample, this clone was seen once. The CDR3 DNA sequence: TGTGCCAGCAGCGTTACGGGAATAGCGGGAGGGAATGAGCAGTTCTTC. Its protein is CASSVTGIAGGNEQFF. The J gene is TRBJ2-1, the V gene TRBV9, with 11 nucleotides matching TRBD2. J was trimmed by 7 bases and V by 2 bases; bases with no gene match: 8. In germline, CDR1 is SGDLS, CDR2 YYNGEE. This CDR3 has 16 amino acids. Combining the CDR3 with reference TRBV9 and TRBJ2-1 gives the whole variable domain DSGVTQTPKHLITATGQRVTLRCSPRSGDLSVYWYQQSLDQGLQFLIQYYNGEERAKGNILERFSAQQFPDLHSELNLSSLELGDSALYFCASSVTGIAGGNEQFFGPGTRLTVL.

The rearrangement links TRBV9 to TRBJ2-1, with D unclear. The CDR3 spans 17 residues. Trimming took 2 bases from V and 6 from J, leaving 21 bases between them. Per germline, CDR1 SGDLS and CDR2 YYNGEE. CDR3 region: CASSVSLRIGLGNEQFF. Here the CDR3 DNA reads TGTGCCAGCAGCGTCTCCCTTCGGATCGGCCTCGGCAATGAGCAGTTCTTC.

The V call is TRBV10-3, the J call TRBJ1-1, with 7 bases matching TRBD1. This CDR3 is built from 13 residues. V lost 5 bases and J lost 8; bases outside the gene matches: 8. Germline loops: CDR1 ENHRY, CDR2 SYGVKD. This CDR3 is CAISRGGQIEAFF. Written as DNA, the CDR3 is TGTGCCATCAGTAGGGGGGGACAGATAGAAGCTTTCTTT.

The chain uses TRBV5-1 and TRBJ2-2; a weak D match, TRBD1 (6 bases). Trimming removed 4 bases from V and 1 base from J, with 8 bases in between. The CDR3 loop spans 14 amino acids. Germline values: CDR1 SGHRS, CDR2 YFSETQ. CDR3 loop: CASSETGNTGELFF. The CDR3 nucleotides are TGCGCCAGCAGCGAGACAGGGAACACCGGGGAGCTGTTTTTT.

V gene TRBV4-1 combines with J gene TRBJ2-4; TRBD2 matches at 7 bases. The CDR3 is 19 residues long. From germline, CDR1 is MGHRA and CDR2 YSYEKL. V shed 1 base, J shed 2 bases, and the junction held 14 bases outside the gene matches. CDR3 in amino acids: CASSQGGGSYPLSKNIQYF. CDR3 DNA sequence: TGCGCCAGCAGCCAAGGCGGCGGGAGTTATCCCTTGTCCAAAAACATTCAGTACTTC.

The chain combines TRBV6-5 with TRBJ2-7; D is unresolved. The germline V gene encodes CDR1 MNHEY and CDR2 SVGAGI. V lost 5 bases and J 7 bases, leaving 9 bases between the germline ends. The CDR3 sequence is 11 residues long. The CDR3, as DNA: TGTGCCAGCAGTGAATCTGTGGAGCAGTACTTC. Encoded protein: CASSESVEQYF.

The DNA of the CDR3 is TGCGCCAGCAGCCGAGTATCGGATGTGAACACTGAAGCTTTCTTT. Protein sequence: CASSRVSDVNTEAFF. This chain links TRBV4-3 with TRBJ1-1; D remains ambiguous. Germline-derived CDR1 and CDR2 are LGHNA and YSLEER. This CDR3 region has 15 residues. V was cut by 4 bases and J by 0 bases, with 12 bases left in between.

This rearrangement joins TRBV27 to TRBJ2-7; 11 nucleotides line up with TRBD2. The germline CDR1 and CDR2 sequences are MNHEY and SMNVEV (reference sequence). The CDR3 covers 16 residues. The junction had 7 bases not matched to a gene; V was cut back by 4 bases and J by 2 bases. DNA of the CDR3: TGTGCCAGCAGTTCCACCAAGACTAGCGGGACCTACGAGCAGTACTTC. It translates to CASSSTKTSGTYEQYF.

V usage is TRBV7-9 and J usage is TRBJ2-3; TRBD2 matches at 7 bases. Germline CDR1 and CDR2: SEHNR and FQNEAQ (reference sequence). The CDR3 runs 17 residues. V was pared by 1 base and J by 2 bases, with 9 bases of the junction left unmatched. CDR3 amino acids: CASSLGSASGHTDTQYF. DNA of the CDR3: TGTGCCAGCAGCTTAGGCAGCGCTAGCGGACACACAGATACGCAGTATTTT. The entire variable domain, with the rest obtained from reference TRBV7-9 and TRBJ2-3, is as follows: DTGVSQNPRHKITKRGQNVTFRCDPISEHNRLYWYRQTLGQGPEFLTYFQNEAQLEKSRLLSDRFSAERPKGSFSTLEIQRTEQGDSAMYLCASSLGSASGHTDTQYFGPGTRLTVL.

The chain links TRBV11-2 to TRBJ2-1; D is uncertain. The CDR3 spans 12 residues. Trimming shortened V by 0 bases and J by 7 bases, and 4 bases separated the two germline ends. Germline V lookup: CDR1 SGHAT, CDR2 FQNNGV. CDR3 amino acids: CASSLESNEQFF. The CDR3 DNA is TGTGCCAGCAGCTTAGAGTCTAATGAGCAGTTCTTC. The full variable domain, completed using reference TRBV11-2 and TRBJ2-1, is EAGVAQSPRYKIIEKRQSVAFWCNPISGHATLYWYQQILGQGPKLLIQFQNNGVVDDSQLPKDRFSAERLKGVDSTLKIQPAKLEDSAVYLCASSLESNEQFFGPGTRLTVL.

The chain recombines TRBV18 with TRBJ1-4; D perhaps matches TRBD1 (5 bases). Germline V CDR1 and CDR2: KGHSH, LQKENI. Trimming stripped 1 base from V and 5 bases from J, with 14 bases between. This CDR3 region has 16 residues. The CDR3 DNA sequence: TGTGCCAGCTCACCACAGTCCGGGGGGAACAATGAAAAACTGTTTTTT. This encodes CASSPQSGGNNEKLFF.

The V gene is TRBV19, the J gene TRBJ1-3; D remains unclear. CDR1 and CDR2 from the germline V gene are LNHDA and SQIVND (reference sequence). The CDR3 has 15 residues. Trimming stripped 2 bases from V and 0 bases from J, with 8 bases between. The CDR3, as DNA: TGTGCCAGTAGTATAAACCCCGACTCTGGAAACACCATATATTTT. Its translation: CASSINPDSGNTIYF.